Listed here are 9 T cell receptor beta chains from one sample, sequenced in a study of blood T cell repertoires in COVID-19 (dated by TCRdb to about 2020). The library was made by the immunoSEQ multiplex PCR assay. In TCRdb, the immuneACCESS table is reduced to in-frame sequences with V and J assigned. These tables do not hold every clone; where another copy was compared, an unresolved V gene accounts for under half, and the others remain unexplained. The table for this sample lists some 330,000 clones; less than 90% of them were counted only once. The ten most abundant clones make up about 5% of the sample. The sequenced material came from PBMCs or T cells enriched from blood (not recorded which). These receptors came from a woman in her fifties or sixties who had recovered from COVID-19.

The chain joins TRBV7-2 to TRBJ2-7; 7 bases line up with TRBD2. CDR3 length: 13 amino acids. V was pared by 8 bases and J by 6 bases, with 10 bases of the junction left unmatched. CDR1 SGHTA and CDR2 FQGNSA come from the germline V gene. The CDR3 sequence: CASRRAGEGEQYF. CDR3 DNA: TGTGCCAGCCGGAGGGCTGGGGAGGGCGAGCAGTACTTC.

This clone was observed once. The CDR3 spells CASSQDFQVFYGYTF. The CDR3, as DNA: TGCGCCAGCAGCCAAGATTTTCAGGTTTTCTATGGCTACACCTTC. The chain recombines TRBV4-3 with TRBJ1-2, with no clear D. Trimming took off 0 bases at V and 4 bases at J, with 12 bases between the two ends. CDR3 length: 15 amino acids. CDR1 LGHNA and CDR2 YSLEER come from the germline V gene.

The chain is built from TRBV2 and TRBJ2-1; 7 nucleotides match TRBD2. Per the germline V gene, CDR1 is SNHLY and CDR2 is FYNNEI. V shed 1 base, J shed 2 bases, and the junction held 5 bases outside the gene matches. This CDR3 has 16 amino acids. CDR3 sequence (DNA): TGTGCCAGCAGTGAAGGGGCGGGAGAGGCCTACAATGAGCAGTTCTTC. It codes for CASSEGAGEAYNEQFF.

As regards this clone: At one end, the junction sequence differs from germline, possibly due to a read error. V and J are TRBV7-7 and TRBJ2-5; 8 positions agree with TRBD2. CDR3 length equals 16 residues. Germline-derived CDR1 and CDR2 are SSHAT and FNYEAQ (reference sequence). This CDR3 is CASSLGVAGIQETQYF. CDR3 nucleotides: TGTGCTAGCAGCTTAGGGGTAGCGGGGATTCAAGAGACCCAGTACTTC.

CDR3 amino acids: CASSQDYRGNEQFF. In DNA form, the CDR3 reads TGTGCCAGCAGCCAAGATTATAGGGGGAATGAGCAGTTCTTC. V is TRBV3-1 (or the pseudogene TRBV3-2) and J is TRBJ2-1, with D tentatively TRBD1 (6 bases). This CDR3 is built from 14 residues. The V end was cut by 0 bases, the J end by 7 bases, with 10 bases between. CDR1 and CDR2 (germline): LGHDT, YNNKEL (reference sequence).

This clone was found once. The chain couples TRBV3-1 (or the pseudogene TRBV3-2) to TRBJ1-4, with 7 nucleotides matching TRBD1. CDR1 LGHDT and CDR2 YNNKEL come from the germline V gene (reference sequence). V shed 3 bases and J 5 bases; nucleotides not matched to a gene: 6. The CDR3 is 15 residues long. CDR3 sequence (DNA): TGTGCCAGCAGCCACTCAGGGGGGCCAAATGAAAAACTGTTTTTT. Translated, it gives CASSHSGGPNEKLFF.

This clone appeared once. CDR3 sequence reads: CASSEQAGQYEQYF. In nucleotides, the CDR3 is TGTGCCAGCAGTGAACAGGCAGGGCAATACGAGCAGTACTTC. The rearrangement links TRBV2 to TRBJ2-7; weak D call: TRBD1 (5 bases). This CDR3 spans 14 amino acids. V was shortened by 2 bases and J by 4 bases, with 12 bases between the two germline ends. Germline V gives CDR1 SNHLY, CDR2 FYNNEI.

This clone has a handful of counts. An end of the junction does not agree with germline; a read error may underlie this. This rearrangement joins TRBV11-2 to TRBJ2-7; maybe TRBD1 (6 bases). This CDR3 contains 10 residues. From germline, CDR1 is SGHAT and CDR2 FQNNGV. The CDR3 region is CASSSGTLVF. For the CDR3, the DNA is TGTGCCAGCAGCTCCGGGACACTGGTCTTC.

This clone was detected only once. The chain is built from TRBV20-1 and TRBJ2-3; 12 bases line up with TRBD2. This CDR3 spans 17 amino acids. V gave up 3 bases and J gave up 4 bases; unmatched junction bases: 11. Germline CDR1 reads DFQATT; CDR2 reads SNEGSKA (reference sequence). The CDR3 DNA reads TGCAGTGCTAGTCTGGGGCTAGCGGGGGGGCTCGCAGATACGCAGTATTTT. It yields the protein CSASLGLAGGLADTQYF.